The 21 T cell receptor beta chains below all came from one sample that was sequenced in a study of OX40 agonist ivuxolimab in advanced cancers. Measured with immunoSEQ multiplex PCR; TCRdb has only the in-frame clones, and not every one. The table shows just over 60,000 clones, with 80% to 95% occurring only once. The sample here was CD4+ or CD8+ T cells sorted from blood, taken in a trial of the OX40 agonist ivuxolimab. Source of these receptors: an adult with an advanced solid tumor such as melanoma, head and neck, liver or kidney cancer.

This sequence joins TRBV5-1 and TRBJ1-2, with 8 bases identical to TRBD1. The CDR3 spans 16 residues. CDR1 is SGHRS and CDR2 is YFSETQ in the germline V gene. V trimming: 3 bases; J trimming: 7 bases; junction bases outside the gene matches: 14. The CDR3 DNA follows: TGCGCCAGCAGCTCGATGACAGGACAGGGTCCGGGTGGCTACACCTTC. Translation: CASSSMTGQGPGGYTF.

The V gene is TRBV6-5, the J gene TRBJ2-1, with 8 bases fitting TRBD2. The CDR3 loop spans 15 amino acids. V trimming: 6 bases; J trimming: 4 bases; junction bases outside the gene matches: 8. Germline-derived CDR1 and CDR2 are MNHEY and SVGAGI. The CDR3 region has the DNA TGTGCCAGCAGCCGCGGGACTAGTAGTTACAATGAGCAGTTCTTC. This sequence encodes CASSRGTSSYNEQFF.

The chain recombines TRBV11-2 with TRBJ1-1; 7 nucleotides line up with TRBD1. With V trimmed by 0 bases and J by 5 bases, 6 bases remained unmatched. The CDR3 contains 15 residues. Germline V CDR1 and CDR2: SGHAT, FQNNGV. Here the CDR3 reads CASSLEAGGGTEAFF. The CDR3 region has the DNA TGTGCCAGCAGCTTAGAGGCAGGGGGGGGAACTGAAGCTTTCTTT. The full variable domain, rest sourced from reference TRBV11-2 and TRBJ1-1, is EAGVAQSPRYKIIEKRQSVAFWCNPISGHATLYWYQQILGQGPKLLIQFQNNGVVDDSQLPKDRFSAERLKGVDSTLKIQPAKLEDSAVYLCASSLEAGGGTEAFFGQGTRLTVV.

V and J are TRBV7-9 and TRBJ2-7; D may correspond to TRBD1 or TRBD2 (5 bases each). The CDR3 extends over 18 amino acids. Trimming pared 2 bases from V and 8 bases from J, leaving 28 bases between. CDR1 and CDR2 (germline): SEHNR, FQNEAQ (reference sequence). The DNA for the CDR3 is TGTGCCAGCAGCTTACTACCCTCCGGGACCGGGACGAGACTCAAGCAGTACTTC. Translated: CASSLLPSGTGTRLKQYF.

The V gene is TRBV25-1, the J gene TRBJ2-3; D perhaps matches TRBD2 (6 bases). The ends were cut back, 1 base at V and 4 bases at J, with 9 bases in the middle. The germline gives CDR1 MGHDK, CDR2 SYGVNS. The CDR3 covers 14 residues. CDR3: CASSELGGSDTQYF. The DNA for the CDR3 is TGTGCCAGCAGTGAATTGGGGGGTTCAGATACGCAGTATTTT.

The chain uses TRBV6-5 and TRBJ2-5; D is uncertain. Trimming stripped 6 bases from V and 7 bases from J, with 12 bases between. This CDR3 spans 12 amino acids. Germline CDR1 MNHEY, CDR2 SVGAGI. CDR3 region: CASSNPGRTQYF. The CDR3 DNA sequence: TGTGCCAGCAGCAACCCCGGTCGGACCCAGTACTTC.

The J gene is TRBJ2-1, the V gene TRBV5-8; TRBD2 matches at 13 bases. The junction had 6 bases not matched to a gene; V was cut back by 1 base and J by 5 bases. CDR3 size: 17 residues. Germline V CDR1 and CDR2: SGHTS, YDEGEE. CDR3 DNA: TGTGCCAGCAGCTTGTGGTGGACTAGCGGGGGAAACAATGAGCAGTTCTTC. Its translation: CASSLWWTSGGNNEQFF.

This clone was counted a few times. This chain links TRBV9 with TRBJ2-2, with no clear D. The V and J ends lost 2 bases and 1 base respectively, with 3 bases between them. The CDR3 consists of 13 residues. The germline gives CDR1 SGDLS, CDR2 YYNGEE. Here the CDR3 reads CASSVWNTGELFF. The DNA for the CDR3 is TGTGCCAGCAGCGTCTGGAACACCGGGGAGCTGTTTTTT.

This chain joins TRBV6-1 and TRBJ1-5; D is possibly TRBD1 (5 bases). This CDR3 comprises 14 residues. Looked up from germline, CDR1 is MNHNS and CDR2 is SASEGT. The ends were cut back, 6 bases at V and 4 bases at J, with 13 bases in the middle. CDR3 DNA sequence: TGTGCCAGCAGGGGGGACGGATCTAATCAGCCCCAGCATTTT. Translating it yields CASRGDGSNQPQHF.

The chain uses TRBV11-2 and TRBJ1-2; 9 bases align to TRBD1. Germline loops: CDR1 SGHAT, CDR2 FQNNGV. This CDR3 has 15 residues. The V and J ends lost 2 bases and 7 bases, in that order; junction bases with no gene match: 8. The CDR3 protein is CASSLTRTGDSGYTF. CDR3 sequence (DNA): TGTGCCAGCAGCTTAACAAGGACAGGGGATTCTGGCTACACCTTC.

CDR3 loop: CASSAPGQGTDTQYF. The CDR3 bases are TGTGCCAGCAGCGCTCCGGGACAGGGTACAGATACGCAGTATTTT. The chain recombines TRBV6-1 with TRBJ2-3, with 9 nucleotides matching TRBD1. The V and J ends lost 6 bases and 3 bases, in that order; junction bases with no gene match: 7. This CDR3 comprises 15 residues. The germline V gene encodes CDR1 MNHNS and CDR2 SASEGT.

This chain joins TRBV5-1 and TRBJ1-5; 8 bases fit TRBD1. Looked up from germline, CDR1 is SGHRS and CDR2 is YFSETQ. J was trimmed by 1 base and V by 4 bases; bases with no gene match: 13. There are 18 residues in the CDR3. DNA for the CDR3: TGCGCCAGCAGCCCGGGGACAGGTGGCGGGTTCAGCAATCAGCCCCAGCATTTT. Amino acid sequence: CASSPGTGGGFSNQPQHF.

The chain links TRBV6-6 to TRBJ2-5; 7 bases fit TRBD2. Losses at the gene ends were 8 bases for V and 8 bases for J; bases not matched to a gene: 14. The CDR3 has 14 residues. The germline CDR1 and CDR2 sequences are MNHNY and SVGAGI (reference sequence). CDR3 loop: CASSATGGEGTQYF. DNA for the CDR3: TGTGCCAGCTCCGCAACGGGCGGGGAGGGAACCCAGTACTTC.

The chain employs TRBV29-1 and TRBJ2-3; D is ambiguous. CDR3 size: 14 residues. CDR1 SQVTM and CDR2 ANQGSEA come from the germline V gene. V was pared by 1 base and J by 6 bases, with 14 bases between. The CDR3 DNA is TGCAGCGTTGAAGTAGCTCAGTCTTTGGATACGCAGTATTTT. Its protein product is CSVEVAQSLDTQYF.

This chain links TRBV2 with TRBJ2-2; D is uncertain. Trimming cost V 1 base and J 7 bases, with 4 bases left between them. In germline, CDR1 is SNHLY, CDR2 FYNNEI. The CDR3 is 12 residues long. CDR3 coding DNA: TGTGCCAGCAGTGAAGGGTACGGGGAGCTGTTTTTT. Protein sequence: CASSEGYGELFF.

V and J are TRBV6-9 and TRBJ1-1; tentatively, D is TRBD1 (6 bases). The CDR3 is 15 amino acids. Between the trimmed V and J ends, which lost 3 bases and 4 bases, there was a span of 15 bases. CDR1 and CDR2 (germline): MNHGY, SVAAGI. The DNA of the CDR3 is TGTGCCAGCAGTTACCCGGGGGGCGTTGGCACTGAAGCTTTCTTT. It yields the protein CASSYPGGVGTEAFF.

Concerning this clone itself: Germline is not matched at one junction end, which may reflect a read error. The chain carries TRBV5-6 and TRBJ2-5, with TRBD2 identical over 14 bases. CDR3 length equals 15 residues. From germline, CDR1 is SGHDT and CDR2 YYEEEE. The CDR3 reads CASLGLAGAIEAQYF. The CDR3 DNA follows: TGTGCCAGCTTGGGACTAGCGGGAGCAATAGAGGCCCAGTACTTC.

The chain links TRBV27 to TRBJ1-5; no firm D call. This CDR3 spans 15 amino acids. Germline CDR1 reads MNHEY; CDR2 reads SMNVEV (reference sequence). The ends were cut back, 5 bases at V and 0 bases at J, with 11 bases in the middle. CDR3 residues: CASSLRANSNQPQHF. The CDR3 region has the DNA TGTGCCAGCAGTCTACGGGCAAATAGCAATCAGCCCCAGCATTTT.

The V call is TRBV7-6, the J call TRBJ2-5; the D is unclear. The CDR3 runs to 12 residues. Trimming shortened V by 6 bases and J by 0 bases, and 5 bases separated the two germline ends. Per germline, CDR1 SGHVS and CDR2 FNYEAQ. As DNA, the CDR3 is TGTGCCAGCAGTCCGTACCAAGAGACCCAGTACTTC. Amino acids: CASSPYQETQYF.

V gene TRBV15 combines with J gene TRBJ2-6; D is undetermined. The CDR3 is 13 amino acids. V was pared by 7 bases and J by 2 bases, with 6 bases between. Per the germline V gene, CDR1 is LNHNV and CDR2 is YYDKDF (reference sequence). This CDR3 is CATMGPGANVLTF. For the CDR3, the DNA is TGTGCCACCATGGGTCCTGGGGCCAACGTCCTGACTTTC. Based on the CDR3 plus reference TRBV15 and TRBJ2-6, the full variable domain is DAMVIQNPRYQVTQFGKPVTLSCSQTLNHNVMYWYQQKSSQAPKLLFHYYDKDFNNEADTPDNFQSRRPNTSFCFLDIRSPGLGDTAMYLCATMGPGANVLTFGAGSRLTVL.

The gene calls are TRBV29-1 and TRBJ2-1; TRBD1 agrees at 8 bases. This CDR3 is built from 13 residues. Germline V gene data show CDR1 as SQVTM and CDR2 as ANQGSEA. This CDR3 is CISRTGNYNEQFF. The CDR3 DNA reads TGCATTTCGAGGACAGGGAACTACAATGAGCAGTTCTTC.